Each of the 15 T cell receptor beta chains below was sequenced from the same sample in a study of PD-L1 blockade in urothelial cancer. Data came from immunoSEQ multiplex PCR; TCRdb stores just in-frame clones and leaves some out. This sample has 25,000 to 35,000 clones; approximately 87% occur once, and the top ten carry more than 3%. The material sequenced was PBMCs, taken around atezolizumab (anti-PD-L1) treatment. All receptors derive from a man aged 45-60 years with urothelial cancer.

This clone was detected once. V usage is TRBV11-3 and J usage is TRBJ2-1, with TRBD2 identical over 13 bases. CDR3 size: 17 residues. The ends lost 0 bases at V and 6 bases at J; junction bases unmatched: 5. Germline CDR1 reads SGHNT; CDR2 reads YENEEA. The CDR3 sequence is CASSLDKGLAGSNEQFF. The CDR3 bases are TGTGCCAGCAGCTTAGATAAGGGACTAGCGGGAAGCAATGAGCAGTTCTTC.

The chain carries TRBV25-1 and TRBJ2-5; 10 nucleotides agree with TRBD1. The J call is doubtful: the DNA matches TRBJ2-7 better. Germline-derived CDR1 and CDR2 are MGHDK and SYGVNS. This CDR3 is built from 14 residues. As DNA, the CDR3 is TGTGCCAGCAGTAACGACAGGGGGCTTGACGAGCAGTACTTC. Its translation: CASSNDRGLDEQYF.

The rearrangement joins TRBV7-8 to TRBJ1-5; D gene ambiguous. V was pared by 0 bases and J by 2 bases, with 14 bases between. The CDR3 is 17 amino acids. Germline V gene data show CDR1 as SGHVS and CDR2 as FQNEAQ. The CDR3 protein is CASSLAMGGGGNQPQHF. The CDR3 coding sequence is TGTGCCAGCAGCTTAGCGATGGGAGGCGGTGGCAATCAGCCCCAGCATTTT.

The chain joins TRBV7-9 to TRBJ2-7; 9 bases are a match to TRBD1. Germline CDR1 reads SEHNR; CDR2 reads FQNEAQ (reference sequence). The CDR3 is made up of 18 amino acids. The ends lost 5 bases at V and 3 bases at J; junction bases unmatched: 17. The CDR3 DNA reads TGTGCCAGCAGCCGAATTAGGGGCAGGGGGACAGGGTTCTACGAGCAGTACTTC. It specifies CASSRIRGRGTGFYEQYF.

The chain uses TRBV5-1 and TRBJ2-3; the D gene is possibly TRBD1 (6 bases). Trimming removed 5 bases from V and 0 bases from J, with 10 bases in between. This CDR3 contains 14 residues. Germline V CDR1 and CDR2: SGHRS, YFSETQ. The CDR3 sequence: CASRPQGSTDTQYF. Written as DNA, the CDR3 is TGCGCCAGCAGACCGCAGGGGAGCACAGATACGCAGTATTTT.

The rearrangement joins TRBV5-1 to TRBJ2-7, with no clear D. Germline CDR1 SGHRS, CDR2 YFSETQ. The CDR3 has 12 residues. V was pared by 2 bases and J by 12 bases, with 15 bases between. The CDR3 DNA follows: TGCGCCAGCAGCTTATACTCCTCGGTGAGGTACTTC. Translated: CASSLYSSVRYF.

CDR3 sequence (DNA): TGTGCTAGTGCCAGACTCCGGGGGGGGTACGTTCAGATAGAGACCCAGTACTTC. Protein product: CASARLRGGYVQIETQYF. The V gene is TRBV12-5, the J gene TRBJ2-5; TRBD2 aligns across 8 bases. CDR1 and CDR2 (germline): LGHNT, FRNRAP. Trimming took 7 bases from V and 4 from J; bases not matched to a gene: 20. The CDR3 spans 18 residues.

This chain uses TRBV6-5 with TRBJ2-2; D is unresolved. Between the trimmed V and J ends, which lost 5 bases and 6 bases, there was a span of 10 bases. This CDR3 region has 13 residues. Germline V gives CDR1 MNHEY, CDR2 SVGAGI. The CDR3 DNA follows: TGTGCCAGCAGTGAGACATGGGCCGGGGAGCTGTTTTTT. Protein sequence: CASSETWAGELFF.

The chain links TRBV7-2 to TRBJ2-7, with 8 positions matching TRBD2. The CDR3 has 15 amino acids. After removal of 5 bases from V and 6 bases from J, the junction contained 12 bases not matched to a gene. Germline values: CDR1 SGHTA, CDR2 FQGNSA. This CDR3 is CASSTPGLGRLEQYF. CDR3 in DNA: TGTGCCAGCAGCACCCCGGGACTAGGAAGGCTCGAGCAGTACTTC. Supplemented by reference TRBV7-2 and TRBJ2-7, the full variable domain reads GAGVSQSPSNKVTEKGKDVELRCDPISGHTALYWYRQSLGQGLEFLIYFQGNSAPDKSGLPSDRFSAERTGGSVSTLTIQRTQQEDSAVYLCASSTPGLGRLEQYFGPGTRLTVT.

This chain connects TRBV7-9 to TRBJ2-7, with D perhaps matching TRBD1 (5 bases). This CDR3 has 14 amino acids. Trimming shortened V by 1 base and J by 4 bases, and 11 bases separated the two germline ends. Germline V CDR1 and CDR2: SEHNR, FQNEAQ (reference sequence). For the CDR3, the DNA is TGTGCCAGCAGCTTAGAGTTGGGGCAATACGAGCAGTACTTC. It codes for CASSLELGQYEQYF.

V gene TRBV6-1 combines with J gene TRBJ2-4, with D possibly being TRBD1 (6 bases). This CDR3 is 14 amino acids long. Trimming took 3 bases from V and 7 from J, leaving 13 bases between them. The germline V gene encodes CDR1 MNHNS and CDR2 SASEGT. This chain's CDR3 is CASSDINRANIQYF. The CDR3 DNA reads TGTGCCAGCAGTGACATCAACAGGGCGAACATTCAGTACTTC.

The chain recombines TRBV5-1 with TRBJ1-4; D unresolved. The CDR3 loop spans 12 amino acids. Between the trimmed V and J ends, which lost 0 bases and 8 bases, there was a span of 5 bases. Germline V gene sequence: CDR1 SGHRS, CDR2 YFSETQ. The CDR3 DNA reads TGCGCCAGCAGCTTGGCCTTCGAAAAACTGTTTTTT. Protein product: CASSLAFEKLFF.

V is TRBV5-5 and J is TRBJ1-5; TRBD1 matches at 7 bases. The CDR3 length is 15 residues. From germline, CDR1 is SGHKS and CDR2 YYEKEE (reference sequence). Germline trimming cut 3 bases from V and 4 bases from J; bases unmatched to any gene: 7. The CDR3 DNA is TGTGCCAGCAGCTCGTTAGACAGGGTGAATCAGCCCCAGCATTTT. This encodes CASSSLDRVNQPQHF.

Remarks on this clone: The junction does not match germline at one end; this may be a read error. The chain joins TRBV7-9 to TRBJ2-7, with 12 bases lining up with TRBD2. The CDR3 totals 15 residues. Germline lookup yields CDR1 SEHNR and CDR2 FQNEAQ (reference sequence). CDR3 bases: TGTGCCAGCAGCCTAGCGGGGGGGACCCGACGCGAGCAGTACTTC. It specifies CASSLAGGTRREQYF.

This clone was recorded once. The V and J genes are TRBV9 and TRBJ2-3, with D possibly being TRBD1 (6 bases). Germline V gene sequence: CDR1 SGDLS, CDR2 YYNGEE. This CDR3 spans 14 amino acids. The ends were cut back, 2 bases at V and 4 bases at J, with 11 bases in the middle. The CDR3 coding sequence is TGTGCCAGCAGCGTTACCCGGACAGCAGATACGCAGTATTTT. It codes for CASSVTRTADTQYF.